The entry that follows covers one T cell receptor beta chain sequence. Its target is not known. Sequenced by immunoSEQ multiplex PCR; TCRdb stores in-frame clones only, minus some. Here the sample spans approximately 16,000 clones, approximately 73% being singletons. Germline V gene sequence: CDR1 SGDLS, CDR2 YYNGEE. There are 17 residues in the CDR3. V dropped 3 bases and J dropped 6 bases, with 22 bases sitting between them. This specimen comes from a study of CD4 T cells in relation to SARS-CoV-2 and coronaviruses. The unexposed donors gave CD4+ T cells in 2011-2018, prior to COVID-19. The cells were cultured for 10 days before CD4+ T cells were isolated.

V and J are TRBV9 and TRBJ2-1; the D call may be TRBD1 or TRBD2 (5 bases each). The source material was CD4+ T cells from PBMCs, cultured in vitro. This clonotype was sampled from a human donor in good health. The CDR3 DNA is TGTGCCAGCAGCGCCTCGTTCGGGGCGGCCCTCCTCAATGAGCAGTTCTTC. It codes for CASSASFGAALLNEQFF.